These 17 T cell receptor beta chains were all obtained from the same sample, sequenced in a study of blood T cell repertoires in COVID-19. Data came from immunoSEQ multiplex PCR; TCRdb stores just in-frame clones and leaves some out. The sample records more than 350,000 clones, 87% being singletons. Material: PBMCs or T cells enriched from blood (not recorded which). Source of these receptors: a woman between 50 and 59 years old who had recovered from COVID-19.

The chain joins TRBV7-3 to TRBJ1-2; TRBD1 matches at 7 bases. The trim removed 2 bases at V and 7 bases at J, leaving 7 bases unmatched. From germline, CDR1 is SGHTA and CDR2 FQGTGA. The CDR3 covers 14 residues. Here the CDR3 reads CASSLEQGYGGYTF. The CDR3 region has the DNA TGTGCCAGCAGCTTAGAACAGGGGTACGGTGGCTACACCTTC.

This chain joins TRBV30 and TRBJ1-1, with TRBD1 identical over 7 bases. Germline V gene data show CDR1 as GTSNPN and CDR2 as SVGIG (reference sequence). Germline trimming cut 3 bases from V and 10 bases from J; bases unmatched to any gene: 11. This CDR3 spans 13 amino acids. CDR3 bases: TGTGCCTGGAGACCCCGGGACAGTCAAGGAGCTTTCTTT. This translates into CAWRPRDSQGAFF.

The chain has TRBV7-6 and TRBJ2-2; D is unresolved. Trimming stripped 5 bases from V and 5 bases from J, with 18 bases between. CDR3 length: 16 amino acids. The germline CDR1 and CDR2 sequences are SGHVS and FNYEAQ. The CDR3 protein is CASSPPSELRTGELFF. The CDR3 DNA reads TGTGCCAGCAGCCCCCCGAGCGAGCTGCGGACCGGGGAGCTGTTTTTT.

The chain carries TRBV7-8 and TRBJ2-3, with 9 bases fitting TRBD2. The CDR3 is made up of 16 amino acids. V was pared by 4 bases and J by 6 bases, with 11 bases of the junction left unmatched. The V gene's germline CDR1 is SGHVS and CDR2 FQNEAQ. The CDR3, as DNA: TGTGCCAGCAGCTCTCGCCTTAGCGGGGGAGGGGATACGCAGTATTTT. It encodes CASSSRLSGGGDTQYF.

J is TRBJ1-1 and V is TRBV4-3; 7 bases fit TRBD1. Germline trimming cut 3 bases from V and 0 bases from J; bases unmatched to any gene: 4. The length of the CDR3 is 15 residues. CDR1 LGHNA and CDR2 YSLEER come from the germline V gene. The CDR3 DNA is TGCGCCAGCAGCCAGAGTAGGGGGCTGAACACTGAAGCTTTCTTT. Its translation: CASSQSRGLNTEAFF.

This rearrangement joins TRBV10-1 to TRBJ2-3, with a possible D match to TRBD2 (7 bases). Trimming pared 9 bases from V and 0 bases from J, leaving 22 bases between. The CDR3 contains 17 residues. Germline-derived CDR1 and CDR2 are WNHNN and SYGVQD (reference sequence). The CDR3 loop reads CARSHKGGTTSTDTQYF. In DNA form, the CDR3 reads TGCGCCAGGAGCCATAAGGGGGGGACAACTAGCACAGATACGCAGTATTTT.

This chain joins TRBV28 and TRBJ1-2; D not resolved. Germline V gives CDR1 MDHEN, CDR2 SYDVKM. Deletions cut 5 bases from V and 1 base from J, with 5 bases between. The CDR3 length is 12 residues. The CDR3, as DNA: TGTGCCAGCAGTAACGGTAACTATGGCTACACCTTC. It translates to CASSNGNYGYTF.

The rearrangement joins TRBV7-9 to TRBJ1-2, with D possibly TRBD1 on 5 matching bases. The CDR3 runs to 13 residues. Germline V gene data show CDR1 as SEHNR and CDR2 as FQNEAQ (reference sequence). V gave up 2 bases and J gave up 3 bases, with 7 bases separating them. CDR3 residues: CASSLIGDYGYTF. The DNA of the CDR3 is TGTGCCAGCAGCTTAATAGGGGACTATGGCTACACCTTC.

This chain joins TRBV7-8 and TRBJ2-2; unclear D gene. V lost 5 bases to trimming and J lost 7 bases, with 5 bases between them. Germline V gives CDR1 SGHVS, CDR2 FQNEAQ. The CDR3 covers 11 residues. CDR3 nucleotide sequence: TGTGCCAGCAGCCCAGTCGGGGAGCTGTTTTTT. Encoded protein: CASSPVGELFF.

This clone was seen a single time. This rearrangement joins TRBV21-1 to TRBJ1-1. TRBV21-1 is a pseudogene segment. This CDR3 contains 13 residues. The CDR3 DNA reads TGTGCCAGCAGCAAAGGGATCGGGGTTCGAGCTTTCTTT. It encodes CASSKGIGVRAFF.

The V gene is TRBV7-2, the J gene TRBJ1-2, with 11 bases that match TRBD1. The CDR3 length is 16 residues. Germline CDR1 SGHTA, CDR2 FQGNSA. Trimming at V came to 1 base and at J to 4 bases, leaving 5 bases not matched to a gene. This chain's CDR3 is CASSLVGQGESYGYTF. CDR3 sequence (DNA): TGTGCCAGCAGCTTAGTGGGACAGGGGGAAAGCTATGGCTACACCTTC.

This clone occurred once. The chain links TRBV12-5 to TRBJ1-2, with a tentative D call TRBD1 (6 bases). The CDR3 is 16 residues long. V was cut by 3 bases and J by 7 bases, with 21 bases left in between. In germline, CDR1 is LGHNT, CDR2 FRNRAP. The CDR3, as DNA: TGTGCTAGTGGTTTCCCCCCCAGGGGCGGTTCAGGTGGCTACACCTTC. Encoded protein: CASGFPPRGGSGGYTF.

This chain uses TRBV27 with TRBJ1-2; possible D gene TRBD1, 5 bases. The length of the CDR3 is 16 residues. Germline-derived CDR1 and CDR2 are MNHEY and SMNVEV (reference sequence). Trimming removed 3 bases at V and 8 bases at J, with 22 bases between. CDR3 protein: CASSFSGQTTGGGYTF. In DNA, the CDR3 is TGTGCCAGCAGTTTCTCGGGGCAGACAACGGGAGGAGGCTACACCTTC.

The V gene is TRBV5-1, the J gene TRBJ2-1; D is unresolved. Trimming removed 0 bases from V and 7 bases from J, with 11 bases in between. CDR1 SGHRS and CDR2 YFSETQ come from the germline V gene. This CDR3 is 14 amino acids long. Here the CDR3 reads CASSLGSPSNEQFF. For the CDR3, the DNA is TGCGCCAGCAGCTTGGGTTCCCCTTCTAATGAGCAGTTCTTC.

The chain couples TRBV5-5 to TRBJ2-7; 10 nucleotides match TRBD2. V gave up 2 bases and J gave up 0 bases; unmatched junction bases: 2. Germline CDR1 SGHKS, CDR2 YYEKEE (reference sequence). CDR3 length: 15 amino acids. For the CDR3, the DNA is TGTGCCAGCAGCTTTAGCGGGGGGCCCTCCTACGAGCAGTACTTC. Its translation: CASSFSGGPSYEQYF.

The gene calls are TRBV7-6 and TRBJ1-5; weak D call: TRBD1 (5 bases). The germline V and J ends were trimmed by 4 bases and 2 bases, with 9 bases remaining between them. This CDR3 has 14 amino acids. Per the germline V gene, CDR1 is SGHVS and CDR2 is FNYEAQ. CDR3 sequence: CASSSGLGNQPQHF. CDR3 DNA: TGTGCCAGCAGCTCAGGGCTGGGCAATCAGCCCCAGCATTTT. The variable domain in full, with the rest retrieved from reference TRBV7-6 and TRBJ1-5, is GAGVSQSPRYKVTKRGQDVALRCDPISGHVSLYWYRQALGQGPEFLTYFNYEAQQDKSGLPNDRFSAERPEGSISTLTIQRTEQRDSAMYRCASSSGLGNQPQHFGDGTRLSIL.

V is TRBV19 and J is TRBJ2-2; 9 bases agree with TRBD1. This CDR3 has 15 residues. CDR1 and CDR2 from the germline V gene are LNHDA and SQIVND (reference sequence). With V trimmed by 5 bases and J by 5 bases, 6 bases remained unmatched. The CDR3 nucleotides are TGTGCCAGTAGTTCCTCGACAGGGGGAACCGGGGAGCTGTTTTTT. Protein: CASSSSTGGTGELFF.